A single sample gave rise to the 22 T cell receptor beta chains below, sequenced in a study of cytomegalovirus exposure and HLA in healthy donors. Primers: 60 Vbeta forward and 13 Jbeta reverse. Repertoires were generated with immunoSEQ multiplex PCR, while TCRdb's copy carries only in-frame clones and drops some. The sample records around 180,000 clones, over 70% being singletons. The sample comprised PBMCs. Receptor source: a woman in her fifties or sixties in good health and CMV-seronegative.

The chain carries TRBV28 and TRBJ1-1; D ambiguous. This CDR3 has 16 residues. V lost 3 bases, J lost 0 bases, and 14 bases lay in between. From germline, CDR1 is MDHEN and CDR2 SYDVKM. The CDR3 spells CASSFWKTPLNTEAFF. Written as DNA, the CDR3 is TGTGCCAGCAGTTTTTGGAAGACACCCCTGAACACTGAAGCTTTCTTT.

Points on this clone: Other DNA variants within this sample encode the same CDR3. The rearrangement links TRBV2 to TRBJ1-5, with 10 bases identical to TRBD1. The CDR3 covers 14 residues. The germline gives CDR1 SNHLY, CDR2 FYNNEI. J gave up 4 bases and V 4 bases, and 1 base lay outside the gene matches. The CDR3 DNA sequence: TGTGCCAGCAGTGGGACAGGGGGGAATCAGCCCCAGCATTTT. The encoded protein is CASSGTGGNQPQHF.

A single count supports this clone. V usage is TRBV29-1 and J usage is TRBJ2-1; TRBD1 aligns across 10 bases. The germline V gene has CDR1 SQVTM and CDR2 ANQGSEA. With 5 bases clipped from V and 5 bases from J, the junction kept 9 bases outside the gene matches. The CDR3 extends over 15 amino acids. The chain's CDR3 is CSVSFLGQGDNEQFF. CDR3 coding DNA: TGCAGCGTTAGTTTTCTAGGACAGGGGGACAATGAGCAGTTCTTC.

As DNA, the CDR3 is TGTGCCAGCACCCTACTAGCGGGGGGTCATGCGAACACCGGGGAGCTGTTTTTT. Amino acids: CASTLLAGGHANTGELFF. The chain uses TRBV9 and TRBJ2-2; 12 bases line up with TRBD2. This CDR3 comprises 18 residues. The V segment lost 6 bases and the J segment 0 bases; nucleotides outside the gene matches: 9. CDR1 is SGDLS, CDR2 YYNGEE, per germline.

The chain has TRBV5-1 and TRBJ2-1, with 14 bases lining up with TRBD2. The germline V gene has CDR1 SGHRS and CDR2 YFSETQ. The CDR3 is made up of 15 amino acids. V was pared by 3 bases and J by 7 bases, with 3 bases of the junction left unmatched. CDR3 region: CASSSGLAGVNEQFF. CDR3 in DNA: TGCGCCAGCAGCTCGGGACTAGCGGGAGTTAATGAGCAGTTCTTC.

This chain links TRBV30 with TRBJ1-5; D remains ambiguous. Germline CDR1 GTSNPN, CDR2 SVGIG (reference sequence). V was clipped by 7 bases and J by 3 bases, with 13 bases between them. The CDR3 spans 13 residues. The CDR3 nucleotides are TGTGCCTCCTCCGGCGGGGTCAATCAGCCCCAGCATTTT. Protein sequence: CASSGGVNQPQHF. Filled out from reference TRBV30 and TRBJ1-5, the complete variable domain reads SQTIHQWPATLVQPVGSPLSLECTVEGTSNPNLYWYRQAAGRGLQLLFYSVGIGQISSEVPQNLSASRPQDRQFILSSKKLLLSDSGFYLCASSGGVNQPQHFGDGTRLSIL.

The chain has TRBV18 and TRBJ1-1, with a possible D match to TRBD1 (5 bases). The CDR3 is 15 amino acids. V lost 3 bases and J lost 4, with 15 bases in between. Looked up from germline, CDR1 is KGHSH and CDR2 is LQKENI. For the CDR3, the DNA is TGTGCCAGCTCACCGAAGGTTAAGGGACTCACTGAAGCTTTCTTT. It translates to CASSPKVKGLTEAFF. Filled out from reference TRBV18 and TRBJ1-1, the complete variable domain reads NAGVMQNPRHLVRRRGQEARLRCSPMKGHSHVYWYRQLPEEGLKFMVYLQKENIIDESGMPKERFSAEFPKEGPSILRIQQVVRGDSAAYFCASSPKVKGLTEAFFGQGTRLTVV.

This chain connects TRBV18 to TRBJ2-7, with D uncertain. This CDR3 is built from 13 residues. Deletions cut 1 base from V and 4 bases from J, with 8 bases between. Germline-derived CDR1 and CDR2 are KGHSH and LQKENI. The CDR3 sequence is CASSPRNEYEQYF. The CDR3 region has the DNA TGTGCCAGCTCACCACGTAACGAGTACGAGCAGTACTTC.

Written as DNA, the CDR3 is TGTGCCAGCAGTGAAAGGACTAGCGGGGGATTCCAAGAGACCCAGTACTTC. This encodes CASSERTSGGFQETQYF. V and J are TRBV28 and TRBJ2-5; 13 bases match TRBD2. The CDR3 has 17 residues. The germline CDR1 and CDR2 sequences are MDHEN and SYDVKM. The ends lost 5 bases at V and 1 base at J; junction bases unmatched: 7.

This chain connects TRBV7-2 to TRBJ1-3; D unresolved. V lost 5 bases to trimming and J lost 4 bases, with 6 bases between them. This CDR3 is 12 amino acids long. Germline values: CDR1 SGHTA, CDR2 FQGNSA. The CDR3 DNA follows: TGTGCCAGCAGCCACTCCGGAAACACCATATATTTT. Translated, it gives CASSHSGNTIYF.

The chain recombines TRBV7-9 with TRBJ2-1; D is unresolved. Trimming shortened V by 5 bases and J by 13 bases, and 18 bases separated the two germline ends. Per the germline V gene, CDR1 is SEHNR and CDR2 is FQNEAQ (reference sequence). This CDR3 spans 13 amino acids. The CDR3 region has the DNA TGTGCCAGCAGCCCCAACGATCGAGGAAATCAGTTCTTC. This sequence encodes CASSPNDRGNQFF.

The chain couples TRBV7-8 to TRBJ2-7; D remains unclear. V lost 6 bases and J 4 bases, leaving 10 bases between the germline ends. The CDR3 contains 12 residues. CDR1 is SGHVS and CDR2 is FQNEAQ in the germline V gene. The chain's CDR3 is CASSYQEYEQYF. CDR3 DNA sequence: TGTGCCAGCAGTTACCAAGAGTACGAGCAGTACTTC.

This clone appeared once. The genes are TRBV9 and TRBJ2-3; D might be TRBD2 (5 bases). The CDR3 totals 14 residues. V lost 0 bases, J lost 2 bases, and 7 bases lay in between. CDR1 is SGDLS, CDR2 YYNGEE, per germline. The CDR3 DNA is TGTGCCAGCAGCGTAGACGGGGTCACAGATACGCAGTATTTT. Its protein product is CASSVDGVTDTQYF.

The rearrangement links TRBV11-2 to TRBJ2-1; TRBD1 aligns across 7 bases. The trim removed 3 bases at V and 4 bases at J, leaving 9 bases unmatched. Germline values: CDR1 SGHAT, CDR2 FQNNGV. This CDR3 spans 16 amino acids. The CDR3 protein is CASSFGRQGEYNEQFF. The CDR3 nucleotides read TGTGCCAGCAGCTTCGGACGACAGGGCGAATACAATGAGCAGTTCTTC.

J is TRBJ1-4 and V is TRBV7-2; D is perhaps TRBD1 (6 bases). Germline assignment: CDR1 SGHTA and CDR2 FQGNSA. This CDR3 is built from 18 residues. V lost 4 bases and J lost 1, with 19 bases in between. CDR3 sequence: CASSSASGRGLTNEKLFF. The CDR3 DNA follows: TGTGCCAGCAGCTCCGCGAGTGGCAGGGGCTTAACTAATGAAAAACTGTTTTTT. Looking up the rest from reference TRBV7-2 and TRBJ1-4 gives the full variable domain: GAGVSQSPSNKVTEKGKDVELRCDPISGHTALYWYRQSLGQGLEFLIYFQGNSAPDKSGLPSDRFSAERTGGSVSTLTIQRTQQEDSAVYLCASSSASGRGLTNEKLFFGSGTQLSVL.

The chain links TRBV5-6 to TRBJ2-5; 15 bases align to TRBD2. V lost 2 bases, J lost 5 bases, and 7 bases stayed unmatched. This CDR3 contains 17 residues. CDR1 is SGHDT, CDR2 YYEEEE, per germline. CDR3 loop: CASSFPGLAGGKETQYF. The CDR3 nucleotides are TGTGCCAGCAGCTTCCCGGGACTAGCGGGGGGCAAGGAGACCCAGTACTTC.

CDR3: CASSLWETGDSYEQYF. Written as DNA, the CDR3 is TGTGCCAGCAGCTTATGGGAGACAGGGGACTCCTACGAGCAGTACTTC. J is TRBJ2-7 and V is TRBV7-2; TRBD1 matches 8 bases. The germline V gene encodes CDR1 SGHTA and CDR2 FQGNSA. This CDR3 spans 16 amino acids. Trimming at V came to 2 bases and at J to 0 bases, leaving 6 bases not matched to a gene.

The chain uses TRBV4-3 and TRBJ1-5; D uncertain. The CDR3 is 15 residues long. Germline lookup yields CDR1 LGHNA and CDR2 YSLEER. Trimming shortened V by 0 bases and J by 7 bases, and 13 bases separated the two germline ends. In nucleotides, the CDR3 is TGCGCCAGCAGCCAAGACGCGGGCCCGGGGCAGCCCCAGCATTTT. Encoded protein: CASSQDAGPGQPQHF.

The V and J genes are TRBV28 and TRBJ2-3; 14 bases agree with TRBD2. The V gene end was trimmed by 6 bases and the J gene end by 0 bases; junction bases not matched to a gene: 11. CDR3 length: 19 amino acids. The V gene's germline CDR1 is MDHEN and CDR2 SYDVKM. CDR3 in DNA: TGTGCCAGCAGACCGCTTTGGACTAGCGGGGGGCGGAGCACAGATACGCAGTATTTT. Its translation: CASRPLWTSGGRSTDTQYF. The whole variable domain, remainder taken from reference TRBV28 and TRBJ2-3, is DVKVTQSSRYLVKRTGEKVFLECVQDMDHENMFWYRQDPGLGLRLIYFSYDVKMKEKGDIPEGYSVSREKKERFSLILESASTNQTSMYLCASRPLWTSGGRSTDTQYFGPGTRLTVL.

The chain joins TRBV28 to TRBJ1-2; 10 nucleotides align to TRBD1. Per the germline V gene, CDR1 is MDHEN and CDR2 is SYDVKM. The CDR3 extends over 17 amino acids. V lost 7 bases and J lost 1; bases outside the gene matches: 12. The CDR3 DNA is TGTGCCAGCAAGGGACAGGGGAAATCTCACTTTAACTATGGCTACACCTTC. It yields the protein CASKGQGKSHFNYGYTF.

The chain recombines TRBV25-1 with TRBJ1-1, with D possibly matching TRBD1 (6 bases). V gave up 4 bases and J gave up 6 bases, with 12 bases separating them. CDR3 length: 13 residues. Germline assignment: CDR1 MGHDK and CDR2 SYGVNS. The CDR3 loop reads CASSAQGMAEAFF. The DNA of the CDR3 is TGTGCCAGCAGTGCACAGGGAATGGCTGAAGCTTTCTTT. The full variable domain, in which reference TRBV25-1 and TRBJ1-1 provide the parts outside the CDR3, is EADIYQTPRYLVIGTGKKITLECSQTMGHDKMYWYQQDPGMELHLIHYSYGVNSTEKGDLSSESTVSRIRTEHFPLTLESARPSHTSQYLCASSAQGMAEAFFGQGTRLTVV.

The chain recombines TRBV9 with TRBJ2-2; possible D gene TRBD2, 6 bases. The CDR3 spans 15 residues. Looked up from germline, CDR1 is SGDLS and CDR2 is YYNGEE. V was pared by 2 bases and J by 7 bases, with 15 bases between. The CDR3 region has the DNA TGTGCCAGCAGCGTCGGGGGACTCGGGGTCGGGGAGCTGTTTTTT. Amino acids: CASSVGGLGVGELFF.